What follows describes a single T cell receptor (beta chain). The antigen remains undetermined. TCRdb's copy holds only in-frame clones and misses some; the assay was immunoSEQ multiplex PCR. The data contain 180,000 or so clones, about 93% of them singletons. The data stem from a study of T cell responses to AZD1222 COVID-19 vaccine. Points from the study as a whole: Mostly white British, mostly female donors; authors suggested clonal diversity may be underestimated. Dominant at 160-218 and 743-854, vaccine-associated CD4 TCRs also spanned spike. Without day 14 samples, only post-peak T cell repertoires were studied.

Germline V gene sequence: CDR1 LGHNA, CDR2 YNFKEQ. Trimming pared 0 bases from V and 0 bases from J, leaving 12 bases between. This CDR3 has 16 residues. The J gene is TRBJ2-7, the V gene TRBV4-2; D not resolved. The input for sequencing was peripheral blood, taken 28 days after the second dose of the MenACWY control vaccine. This sequence was found in an adult who received the MenACWY meningococcal vaccine as a control. The CDR3 DNA reads TGTGCCAGCAGCCAAGATGGGGTAGCAAGCTCCTACGAGCAGTACTTC. Amino acids: CASSQDGVASSYEQYF.